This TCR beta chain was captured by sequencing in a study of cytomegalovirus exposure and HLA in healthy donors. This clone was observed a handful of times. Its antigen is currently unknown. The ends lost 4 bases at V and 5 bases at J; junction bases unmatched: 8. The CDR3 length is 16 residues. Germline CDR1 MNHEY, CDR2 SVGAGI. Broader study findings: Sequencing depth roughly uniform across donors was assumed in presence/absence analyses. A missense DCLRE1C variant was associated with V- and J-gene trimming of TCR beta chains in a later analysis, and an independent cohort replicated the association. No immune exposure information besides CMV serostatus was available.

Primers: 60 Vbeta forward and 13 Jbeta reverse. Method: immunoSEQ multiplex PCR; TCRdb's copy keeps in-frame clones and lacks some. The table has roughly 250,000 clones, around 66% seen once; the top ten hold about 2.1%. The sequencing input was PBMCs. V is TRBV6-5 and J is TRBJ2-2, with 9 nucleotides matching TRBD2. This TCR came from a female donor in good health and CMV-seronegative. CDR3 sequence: CASSSPPSGRTGELFF. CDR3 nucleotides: TGTGCCAGCAGTTCCCCCCCAAGCGGGAGGACCGGGGAGCTGTTTTTT.